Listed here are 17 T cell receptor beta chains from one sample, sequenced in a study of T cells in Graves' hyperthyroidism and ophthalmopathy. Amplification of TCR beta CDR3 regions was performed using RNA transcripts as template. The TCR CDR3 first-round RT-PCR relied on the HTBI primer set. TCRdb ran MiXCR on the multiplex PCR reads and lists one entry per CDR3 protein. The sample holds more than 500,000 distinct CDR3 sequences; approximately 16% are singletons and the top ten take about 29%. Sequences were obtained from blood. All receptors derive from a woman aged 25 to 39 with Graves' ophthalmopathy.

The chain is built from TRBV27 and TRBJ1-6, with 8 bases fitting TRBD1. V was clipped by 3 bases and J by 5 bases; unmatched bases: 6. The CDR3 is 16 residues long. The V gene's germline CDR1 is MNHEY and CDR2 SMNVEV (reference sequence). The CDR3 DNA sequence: TGTGCCAGCAGTTTTTTGGGACAGGCTGATAATTCACCCCTCCACTTT. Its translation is CASSFLGQADNSPLHF.

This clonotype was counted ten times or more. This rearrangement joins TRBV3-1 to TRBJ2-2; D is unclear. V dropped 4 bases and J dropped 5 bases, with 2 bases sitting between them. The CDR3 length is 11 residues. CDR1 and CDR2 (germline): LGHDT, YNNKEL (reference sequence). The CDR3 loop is CASSRTGELFF. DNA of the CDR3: TGTGCCAGCAGCCGAACCGGGGAGCTGTTTTTT.

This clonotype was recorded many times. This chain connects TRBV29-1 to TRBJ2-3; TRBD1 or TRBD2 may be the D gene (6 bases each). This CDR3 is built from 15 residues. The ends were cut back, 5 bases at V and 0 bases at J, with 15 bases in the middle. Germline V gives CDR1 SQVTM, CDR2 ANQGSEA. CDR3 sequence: CSVRATGASTDTQYF. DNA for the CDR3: TGCAGCGTTCGAGCTACGGGGGCTAGCACAGATACGCAGTATTTT.

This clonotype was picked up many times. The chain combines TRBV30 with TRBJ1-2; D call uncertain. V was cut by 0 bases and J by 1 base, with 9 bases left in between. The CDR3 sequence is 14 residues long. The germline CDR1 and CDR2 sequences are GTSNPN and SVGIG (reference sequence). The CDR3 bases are TGTGCCTGGAGTGTAGGGCAGCTTAACTATGGCTACACCTTC. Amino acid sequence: CAWSVGQLNYGYTF.

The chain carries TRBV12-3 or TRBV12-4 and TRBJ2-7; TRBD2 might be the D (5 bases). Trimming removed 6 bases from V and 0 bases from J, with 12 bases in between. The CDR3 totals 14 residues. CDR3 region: CASSPGLTSYEQYF. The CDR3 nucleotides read TGTGCCAGCAGCCCCGGACTCACCTCCTACGAGCAGTACTTC.

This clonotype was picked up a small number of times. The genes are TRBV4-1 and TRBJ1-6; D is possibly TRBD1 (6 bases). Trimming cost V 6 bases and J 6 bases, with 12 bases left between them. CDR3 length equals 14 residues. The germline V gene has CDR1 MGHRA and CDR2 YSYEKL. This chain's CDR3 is CASSSQGPNSPLHF. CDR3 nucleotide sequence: TGCGCCAGCAGTTCCCAGGGGCCTAATTCACCCCTCCACTTT.

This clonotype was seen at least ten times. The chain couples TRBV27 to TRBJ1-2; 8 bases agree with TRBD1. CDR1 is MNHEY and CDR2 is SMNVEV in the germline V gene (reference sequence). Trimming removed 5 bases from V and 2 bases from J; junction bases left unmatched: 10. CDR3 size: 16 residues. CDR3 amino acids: CASSPFMQGANYGYTF. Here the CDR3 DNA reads TGTGCCAGCAGTCCCTTTATGCAGGGGGCCAACTATGGCTACACCTTC.

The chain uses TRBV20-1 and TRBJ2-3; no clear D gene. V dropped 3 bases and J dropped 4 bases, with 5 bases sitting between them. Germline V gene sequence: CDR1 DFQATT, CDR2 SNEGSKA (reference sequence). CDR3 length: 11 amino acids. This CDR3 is CSASQADTQYF. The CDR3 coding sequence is TGCAGTGCTAGTCAGGCAGATACGCAGTATTTT.

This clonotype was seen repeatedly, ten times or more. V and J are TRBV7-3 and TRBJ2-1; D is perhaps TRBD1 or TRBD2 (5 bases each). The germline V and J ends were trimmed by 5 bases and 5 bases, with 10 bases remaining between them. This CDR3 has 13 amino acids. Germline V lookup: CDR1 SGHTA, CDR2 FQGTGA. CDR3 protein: CASSHGTNNEQFF. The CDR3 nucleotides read TGTGCCAGCAGCCACGGGACCAACAATGAGCAGTTCTTC.

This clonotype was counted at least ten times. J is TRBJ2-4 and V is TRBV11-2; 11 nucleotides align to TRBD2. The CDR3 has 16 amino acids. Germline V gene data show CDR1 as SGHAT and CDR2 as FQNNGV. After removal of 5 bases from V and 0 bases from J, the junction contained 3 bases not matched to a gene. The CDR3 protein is CASSPGLAVAKNIQYF. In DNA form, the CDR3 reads TGTGCCAGCAGCCCGGGACTAGCGGTAGCCAAAAACATTCAGTACTTC.

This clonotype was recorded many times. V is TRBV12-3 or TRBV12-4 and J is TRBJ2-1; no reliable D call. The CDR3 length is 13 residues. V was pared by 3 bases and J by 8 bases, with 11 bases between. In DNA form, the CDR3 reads TGTGCCAGCAGTTTTGAACGGAAGGATGAGCAGTTCTTC. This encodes CASSFERKDEQFF.

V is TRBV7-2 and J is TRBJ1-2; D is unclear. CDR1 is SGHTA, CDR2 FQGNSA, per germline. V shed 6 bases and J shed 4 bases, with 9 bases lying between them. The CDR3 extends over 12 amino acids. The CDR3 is CASSVEFYGYTF. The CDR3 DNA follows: TGTGCCAGCAGTGTTGAATTCTATGGCTACACCTTC.

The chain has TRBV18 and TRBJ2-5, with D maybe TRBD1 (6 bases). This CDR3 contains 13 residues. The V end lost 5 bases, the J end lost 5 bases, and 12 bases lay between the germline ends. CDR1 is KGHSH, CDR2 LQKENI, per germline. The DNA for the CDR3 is TGTGCCAGCTCAAGGGGGTTGTTGGAGACCCAGTACTTC. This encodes CASSRGLLETQYF.

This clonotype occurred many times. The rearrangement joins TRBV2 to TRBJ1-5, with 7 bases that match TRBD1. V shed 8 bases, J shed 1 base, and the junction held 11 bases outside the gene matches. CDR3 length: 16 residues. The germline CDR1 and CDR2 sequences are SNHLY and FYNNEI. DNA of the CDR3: TGTGCCAGCCATGGCAGGGGGGTAAGAAGCAATCAGCCCCAGCATTTT. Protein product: CASHGRGVRSNQPQHF.

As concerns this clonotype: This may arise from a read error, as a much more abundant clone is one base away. The CDR3 region is CASSEGVQTELYF. For the CDR3, the DNA is TGCGCCAGCAGCGAAGGGGTACAGACCGAGCTGTACTTC. The chain joins TRBV4-3 to TRBJ2-7, with D tentatively TRBD1 (5 bases). CDR3 length: 13 residues. Germline values: CDR1 LGHNA, CDR2 YSLEER.

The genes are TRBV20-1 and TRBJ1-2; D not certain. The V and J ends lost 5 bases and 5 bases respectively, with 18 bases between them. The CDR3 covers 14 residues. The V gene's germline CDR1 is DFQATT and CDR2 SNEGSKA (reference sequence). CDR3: CSASPNLLQYGYTF. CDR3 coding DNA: TGCAGTGCTTCCCCCAACTTACTTCAATATGGCTACACCTTC.

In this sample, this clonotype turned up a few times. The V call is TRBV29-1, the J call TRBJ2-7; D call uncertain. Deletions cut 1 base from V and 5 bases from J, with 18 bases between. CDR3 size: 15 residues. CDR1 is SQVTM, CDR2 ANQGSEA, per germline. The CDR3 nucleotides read TGCAGCGTTGAAGGTGTAGGTCCCGGCGTGGACGAGCAGTACTTC. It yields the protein CSVEGVGPGVDEQYF.